The clone carrying this T cell receptor beta chain was seen only a few times. Its matching antigen is unknown. These data belong to a study of beta chain features in type 1 diabetes. Study findings and constraints: Moderate but significant shortening of TCRB CDR3s was recorded in all four CD4+ subsets from Type 1 diabetes patients.

V was clipped by 5 bases and J by 6 bases; unmatched bases: 8. This CDR3 is built from 15 residues. CDR1 is SGHTA, CDR2 FQGNSA, per germline. Every isolated RNA sample was fully reverse transcribed, so sequencing captured expressed TCRB transcripts. Only in-frame clones appear in the TCRdb table, and some are missing; sequencing was by immunoSEQ multiplex PCR. The data show approximately 60,000 clones, 52% seen once. The genes are TRBV7-2 and TRBJ1-5, with 9 bases fitting TRBD1. This TCR was recovered from a woman in her thirties or forties with type 1 diabetes. The material sequenced was Tregs from blood. CDR3 amino acids: CASSSGTGSAQPQHF. The CDR3 region has the DNA TGTGCCAGCAGCAGCGGGACAGGGAGTGCTCAGCCCCAGCATTTT. The variable domain in full, with the rest retrieved from reference TRBV7-2 and TRBJ1-5, is GAGVSQSPSNKVTEKGKDVELRCDPISGHTALYWYRQSLGQGLEFLIYFQGNSAPDKSGLPSDRFSAERTGGSVSTLTIQRTQQEDSAVYLCASSSGTGSAQPQHFGDGTRLSIL.